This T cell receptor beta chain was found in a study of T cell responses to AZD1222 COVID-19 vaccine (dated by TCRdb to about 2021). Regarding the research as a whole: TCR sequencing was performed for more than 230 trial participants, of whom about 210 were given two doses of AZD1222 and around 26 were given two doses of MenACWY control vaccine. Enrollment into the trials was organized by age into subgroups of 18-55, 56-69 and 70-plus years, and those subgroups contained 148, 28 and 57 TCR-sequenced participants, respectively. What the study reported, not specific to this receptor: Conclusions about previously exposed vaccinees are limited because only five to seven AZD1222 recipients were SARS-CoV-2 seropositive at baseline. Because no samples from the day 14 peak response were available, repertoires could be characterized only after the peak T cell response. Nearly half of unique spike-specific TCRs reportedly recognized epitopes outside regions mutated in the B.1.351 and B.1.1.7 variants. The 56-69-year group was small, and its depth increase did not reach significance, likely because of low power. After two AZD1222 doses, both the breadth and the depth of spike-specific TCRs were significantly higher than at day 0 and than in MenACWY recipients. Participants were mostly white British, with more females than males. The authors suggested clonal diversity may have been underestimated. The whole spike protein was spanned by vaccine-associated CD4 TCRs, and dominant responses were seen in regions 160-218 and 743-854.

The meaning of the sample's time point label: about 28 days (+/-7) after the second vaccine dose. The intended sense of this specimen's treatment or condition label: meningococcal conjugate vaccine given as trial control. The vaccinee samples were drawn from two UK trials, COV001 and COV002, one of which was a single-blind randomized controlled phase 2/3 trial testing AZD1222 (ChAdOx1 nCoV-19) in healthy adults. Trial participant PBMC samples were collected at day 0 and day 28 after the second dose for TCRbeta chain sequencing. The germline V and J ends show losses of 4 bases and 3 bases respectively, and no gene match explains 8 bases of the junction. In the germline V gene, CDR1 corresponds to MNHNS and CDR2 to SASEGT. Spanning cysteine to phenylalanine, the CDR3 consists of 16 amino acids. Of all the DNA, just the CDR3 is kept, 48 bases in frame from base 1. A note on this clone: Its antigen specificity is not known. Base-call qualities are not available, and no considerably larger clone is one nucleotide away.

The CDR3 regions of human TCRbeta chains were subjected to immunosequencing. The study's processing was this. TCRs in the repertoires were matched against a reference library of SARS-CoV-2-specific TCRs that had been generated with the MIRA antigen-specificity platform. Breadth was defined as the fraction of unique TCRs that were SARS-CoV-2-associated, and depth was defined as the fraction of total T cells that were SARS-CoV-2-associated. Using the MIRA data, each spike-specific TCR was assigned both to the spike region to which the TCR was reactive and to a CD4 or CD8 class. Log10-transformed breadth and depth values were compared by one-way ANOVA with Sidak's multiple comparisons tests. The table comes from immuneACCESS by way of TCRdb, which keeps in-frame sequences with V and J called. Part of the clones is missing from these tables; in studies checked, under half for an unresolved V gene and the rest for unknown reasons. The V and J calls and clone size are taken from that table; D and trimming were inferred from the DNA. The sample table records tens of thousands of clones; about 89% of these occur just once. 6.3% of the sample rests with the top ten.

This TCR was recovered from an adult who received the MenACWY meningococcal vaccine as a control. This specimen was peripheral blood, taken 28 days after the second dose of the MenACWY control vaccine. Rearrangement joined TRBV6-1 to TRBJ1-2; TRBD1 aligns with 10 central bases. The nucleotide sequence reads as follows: TGTGCCAGCAGTGTCGAGACAGGGGGCGCCCACTATGGCTACACCTTC. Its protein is CASSVETGGAHYGYTF.